This TCR beta chain was sequenced during a study of blood T cell repertoires in COVID-19. Whole-study context: From T cells, B-cell-depleted T cells, or PBMCs came the material, which was cDNA or gDNA.

This clone was seen only once. V lost 6 bases and J 2 bases, leaving 13 bases between the germline ends. CDR1 and CDR2 from the germline V gene are SGDLS and YYNGEE. This CDR3 spans 14 amino acids. Per the study methods: It was from reference gene primer amplification that nucleated cell counts were estimated. Produced via immunoSEQ multiplex PCR; TCRdb's table is partial and in-frame only. V, J and clone size reflect that table, while D and trimming were determined from the DNA. The sample yields some 270,000 clones, around 89% seen once. The gene calls are TRBV9 and TRBJ2-3; TRBD1 is a possible D gene (6 bases). Sequenced input: peripheral blood. The receptor's source is a man aged 25-45 years with acute or convalescent COVID-19. The CDR3: CASTRAGDTDTQYF. The CDR3 nucleotides read TGTGCCAGCACCAGGGCAGGGGACACAGATACGCAGTATTTT. Supplemented by reference TRBV9 and TRBJ2-3, the full variable domain reads DSGVTQTPKHLITATGQRVTLRCSPRSGDLSVYWYQQSLDQGLQFLIQYYNGEERAKGNILERFSAQQFPDLHSELNLSSLELGDSALYFCASTRAGDTDTQYFGPGTRLTVL.